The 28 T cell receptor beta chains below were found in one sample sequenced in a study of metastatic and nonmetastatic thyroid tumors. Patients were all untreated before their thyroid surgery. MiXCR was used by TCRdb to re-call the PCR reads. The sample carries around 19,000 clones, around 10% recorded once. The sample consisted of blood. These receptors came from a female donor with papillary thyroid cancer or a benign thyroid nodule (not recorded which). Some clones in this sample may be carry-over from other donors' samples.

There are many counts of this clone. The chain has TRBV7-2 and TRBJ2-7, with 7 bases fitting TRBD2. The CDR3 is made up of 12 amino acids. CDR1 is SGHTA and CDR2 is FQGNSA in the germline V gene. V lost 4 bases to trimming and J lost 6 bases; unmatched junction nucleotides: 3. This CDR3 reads CASSSSGGEQYF. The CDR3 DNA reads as TGTGCCAGCAGCTCCTCGGGAGGCGAGCAGTACTTC. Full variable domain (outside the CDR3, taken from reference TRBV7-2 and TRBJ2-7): GAGVSQSPSNKVTEKGKDVELRCDPISGHTALYWYRQSLGQGLEFLIYFQGNSAPDKSGLPSDRFSAERTGGSVSTLTIQRTQQEDSAVYLCASSSSGGEQYFGPGTRLTVT.

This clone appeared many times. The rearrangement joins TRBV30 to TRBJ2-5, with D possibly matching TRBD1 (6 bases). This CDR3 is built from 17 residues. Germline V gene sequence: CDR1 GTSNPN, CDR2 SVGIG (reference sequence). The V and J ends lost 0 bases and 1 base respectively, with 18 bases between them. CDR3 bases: TGTGCCTGGAGTGTACAGGGCAGGGGTTGGGTCCAAGAGACCCAGTACTTC. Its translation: CAWSVQGRGWVQETQYF. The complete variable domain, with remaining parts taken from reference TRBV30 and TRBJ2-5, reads SQTIHQWPATLVQPVGSPLSLECTVEGTSNPNLYWYRQAAGRGLQLLFYSVGIGQISSEVPQNLSASRPQDRQFILSSKKLLLSDSGFYLCAWSVQGRGWVQETQYFGPGTRLLVL.

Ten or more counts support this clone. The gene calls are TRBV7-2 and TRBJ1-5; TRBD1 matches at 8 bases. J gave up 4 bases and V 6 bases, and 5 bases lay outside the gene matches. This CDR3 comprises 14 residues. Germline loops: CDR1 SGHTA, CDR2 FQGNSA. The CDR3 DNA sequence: TGTGCCAGCAGAGCGACAGGGGAGAATCAGCCCCAGCATTTT. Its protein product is CASRATGENQPQHF.

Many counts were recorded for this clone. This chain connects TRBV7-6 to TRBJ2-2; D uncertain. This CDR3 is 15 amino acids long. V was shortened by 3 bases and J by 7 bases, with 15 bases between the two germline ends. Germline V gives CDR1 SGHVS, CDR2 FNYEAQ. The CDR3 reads CASSLGYQPGGELFF. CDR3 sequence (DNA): TGTGCCAGCAGCTTGGGGTACCAACCCGGCGGGGAGCTGTTTTTT. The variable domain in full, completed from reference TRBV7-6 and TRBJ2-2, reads GAGVSQSPRYKVTKRGQDVALRCDPISGHVSLYWYRQALGQGPEFLTYFNYEAQQDKSGLPNDRFSAERPEGSISTLTIQRTEQRDSAMYRCASSLGYQPGGELFFGEGSRLTVL.

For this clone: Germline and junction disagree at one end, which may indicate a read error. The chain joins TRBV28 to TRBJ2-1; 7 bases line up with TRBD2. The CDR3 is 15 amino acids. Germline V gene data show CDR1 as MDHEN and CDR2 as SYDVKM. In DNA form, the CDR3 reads TGTCCCAGCAAGCTAGCGTGGCGGGAGTCCCATGAGCAGTTCTTC. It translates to CPSKLAWRESHEQFF.

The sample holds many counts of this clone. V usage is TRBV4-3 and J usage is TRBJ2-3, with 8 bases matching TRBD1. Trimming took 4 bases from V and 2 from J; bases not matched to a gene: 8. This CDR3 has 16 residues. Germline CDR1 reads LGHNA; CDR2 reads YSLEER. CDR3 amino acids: CASSPTDRGFTDTQYF. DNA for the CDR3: TGCGCCAGCAGCCCGACAGACAGGGGATTCACAGATACGCAGTATTTT.

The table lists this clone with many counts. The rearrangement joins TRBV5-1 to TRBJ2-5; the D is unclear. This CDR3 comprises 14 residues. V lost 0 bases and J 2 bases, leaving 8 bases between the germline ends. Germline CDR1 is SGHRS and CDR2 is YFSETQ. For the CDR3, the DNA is TGCGCCAGCAGCTTGGCGGCAGGTCAAGAGACCCAGTACTTC. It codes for CASSLAAGQETQYF.

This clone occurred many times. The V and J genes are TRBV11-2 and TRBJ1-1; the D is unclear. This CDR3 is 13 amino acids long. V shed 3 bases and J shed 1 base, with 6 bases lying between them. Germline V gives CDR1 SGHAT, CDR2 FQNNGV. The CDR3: CASSLTQNTEAFF. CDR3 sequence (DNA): TGTGCCAGCAGCTTGACCCAGAACACTGAAGCTTTCTTT.

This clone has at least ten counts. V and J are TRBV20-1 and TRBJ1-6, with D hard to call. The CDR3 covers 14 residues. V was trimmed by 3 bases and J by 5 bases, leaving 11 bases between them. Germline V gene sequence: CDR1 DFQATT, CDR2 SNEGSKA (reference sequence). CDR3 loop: CSASLARNNSPLHF. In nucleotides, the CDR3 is TGCAGTGCTAGTCTCGCACGGAATAATTCACCCCTCCACTTT.

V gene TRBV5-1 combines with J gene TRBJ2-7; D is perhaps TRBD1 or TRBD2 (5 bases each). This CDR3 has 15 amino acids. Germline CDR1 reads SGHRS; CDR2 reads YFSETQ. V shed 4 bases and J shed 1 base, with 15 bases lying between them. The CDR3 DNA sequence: TGCGCCAGCAGCCCCGGGACCTCTGAATCCTACGAGCAGTACTTC. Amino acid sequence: CASSPGTSESYEQYF.

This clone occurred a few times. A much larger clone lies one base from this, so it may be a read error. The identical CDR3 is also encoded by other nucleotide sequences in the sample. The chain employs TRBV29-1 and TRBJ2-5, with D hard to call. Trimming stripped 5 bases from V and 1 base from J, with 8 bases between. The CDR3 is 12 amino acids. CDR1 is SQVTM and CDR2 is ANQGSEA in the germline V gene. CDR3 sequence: CSVTFGQETQYF. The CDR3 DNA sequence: TGCAGCGTTACGTTCGGCCAAGAGACCCAGTACTTC.

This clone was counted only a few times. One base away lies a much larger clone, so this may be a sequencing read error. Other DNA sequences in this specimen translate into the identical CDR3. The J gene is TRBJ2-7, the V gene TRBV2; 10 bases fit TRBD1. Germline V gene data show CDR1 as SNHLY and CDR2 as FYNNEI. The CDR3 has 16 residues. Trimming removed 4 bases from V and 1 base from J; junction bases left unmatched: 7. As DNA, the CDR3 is TGTGCCAGCAGTGCCCTGGGACAGGGGAGGTCCTACGAGCAGTACTTC. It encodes CASSALGQGRSYEQYF.

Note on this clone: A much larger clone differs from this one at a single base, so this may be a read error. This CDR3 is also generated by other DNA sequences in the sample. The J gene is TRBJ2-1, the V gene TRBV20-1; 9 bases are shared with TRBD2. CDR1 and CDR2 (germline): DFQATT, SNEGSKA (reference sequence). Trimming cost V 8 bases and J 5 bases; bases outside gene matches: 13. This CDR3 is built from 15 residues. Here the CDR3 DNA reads TGCAGTACACGTGGCGGGACTAGCACTCACAATGAGCAGTTCTTC. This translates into CSTRGGTSTHNEQFF.

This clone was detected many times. The chain's CDR3 is CANRRDRGTGELFF. In DNA form, the CDR3 reads TGTGCCAATAGAAGGGACAGGGGTACCGGGGAGCTGTTTTTT. The V gene is TRBV19, the J gene TRBJ2-2; 10 bases are a match to TRBD1. With 10 bases clipped from V and 5 bases from J, the junction kept 7 bases outside the gene matches. This CDR3 contains 14 residues. In germline, CDR1 is LNHDA, CDR2 SQIVND (reference sequence).

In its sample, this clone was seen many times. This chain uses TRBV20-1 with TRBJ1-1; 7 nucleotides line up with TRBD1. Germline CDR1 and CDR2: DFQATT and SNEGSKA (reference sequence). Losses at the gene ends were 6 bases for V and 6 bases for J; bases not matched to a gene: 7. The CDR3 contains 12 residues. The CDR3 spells CSASDRAAEAFF. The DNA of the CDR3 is TGCAGTGCGTCCGACAGGGCGGCTGAAGCTTTCTTT.

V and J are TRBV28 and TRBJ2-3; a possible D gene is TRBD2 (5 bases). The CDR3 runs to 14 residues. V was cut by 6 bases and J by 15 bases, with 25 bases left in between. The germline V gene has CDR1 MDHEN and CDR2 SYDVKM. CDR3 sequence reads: CASSRWESTDKHYF. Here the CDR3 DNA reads TGTGCCAGCAGCCGTTGGGAGAGCACAGATAAGCATTATTTT.

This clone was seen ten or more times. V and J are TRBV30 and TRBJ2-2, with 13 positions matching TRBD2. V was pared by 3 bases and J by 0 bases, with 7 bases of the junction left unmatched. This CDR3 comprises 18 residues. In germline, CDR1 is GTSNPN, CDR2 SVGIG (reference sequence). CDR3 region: CAWRWGTSGTSNTGELFF. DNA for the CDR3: TGTGCCTGGAGGTGGGGGACTAGCGGGACATCGAACACCGGGGAGCTGTTTTTT.

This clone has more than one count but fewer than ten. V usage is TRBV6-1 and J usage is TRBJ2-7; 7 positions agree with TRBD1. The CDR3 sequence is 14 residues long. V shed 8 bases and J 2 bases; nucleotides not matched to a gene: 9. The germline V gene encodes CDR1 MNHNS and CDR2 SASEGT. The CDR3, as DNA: TGTGCCAGCCGTGCGAGGGGGCCTCCCTACGAGCAGTACTTC. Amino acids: CASRARGPPYEQYF.

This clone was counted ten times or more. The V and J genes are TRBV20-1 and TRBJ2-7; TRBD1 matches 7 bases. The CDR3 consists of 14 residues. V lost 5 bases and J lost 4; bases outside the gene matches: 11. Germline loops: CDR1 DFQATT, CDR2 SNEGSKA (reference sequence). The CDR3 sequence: CSAPVRTGTYEQYF. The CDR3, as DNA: TGCAGTGCTCCCGTCCGGACAGGCACGTACGAGCAGTACTTC.

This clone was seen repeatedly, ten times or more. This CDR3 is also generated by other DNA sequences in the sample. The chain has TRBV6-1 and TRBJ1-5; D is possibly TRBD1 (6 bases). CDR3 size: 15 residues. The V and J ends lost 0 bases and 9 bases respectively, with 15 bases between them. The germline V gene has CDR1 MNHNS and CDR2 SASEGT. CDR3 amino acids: CASSEATGLFAPQHF. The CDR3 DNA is TGTGCCAGCAGTGAAGCGACAGGTCTTTTCGCGCCCCAGCATTTT.

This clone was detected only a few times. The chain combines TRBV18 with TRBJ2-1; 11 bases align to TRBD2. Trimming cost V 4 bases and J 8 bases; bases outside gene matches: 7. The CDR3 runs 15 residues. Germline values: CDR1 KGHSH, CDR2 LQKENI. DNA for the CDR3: TGTGCCAGCTCACTAGCGGGAGGGCCGGGAGATGAGCAGTTCTTC. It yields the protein CASSLAGGPGDEQFF.

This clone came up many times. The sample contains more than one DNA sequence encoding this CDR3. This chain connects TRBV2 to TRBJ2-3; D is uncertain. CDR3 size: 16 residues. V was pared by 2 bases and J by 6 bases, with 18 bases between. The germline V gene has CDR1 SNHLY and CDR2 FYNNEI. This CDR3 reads CASSETRAHDGDTQYF. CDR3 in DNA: TGTGCCAGCAGTGAAACCCGGGCCCACGATGGGGATACGCAGTATTTT. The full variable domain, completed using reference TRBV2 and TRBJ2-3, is EPEVTQTPSHQVTQMGQEVILRCVPISNHLYFYWYRQILGQKVEFLVSFYNNEISEKSEIFDDQFSVERPDGSNFTLKIRSTKLEDSAMYFCASSETRAHDGDTQYFGPGTRLTVL.

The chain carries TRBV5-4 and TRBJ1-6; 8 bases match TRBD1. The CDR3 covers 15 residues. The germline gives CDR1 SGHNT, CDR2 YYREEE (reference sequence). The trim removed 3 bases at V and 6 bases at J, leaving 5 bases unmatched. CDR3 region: CASSWTGTSNSPLHF. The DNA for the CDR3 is TGTGCCAGCAGCTGGACAGGGACAAGTAATTCACCCCTCCACTTT.

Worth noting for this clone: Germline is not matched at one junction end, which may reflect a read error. In nucleotides, the CDR3 is TGTGCCTGGAAGGAGGACGGCGCCCACAATGAGCAGCTCTTC. Protein: CAWKEDGAHNEQLF. This chain joins TRBV30 and TRBJ2-1; D perhaps matches TRBD2 (5 bases). The CDR3 totals 14 residues. Germline-derived CDR1 and CDR2 are GTSNPN and SVGIG (reference sequence).

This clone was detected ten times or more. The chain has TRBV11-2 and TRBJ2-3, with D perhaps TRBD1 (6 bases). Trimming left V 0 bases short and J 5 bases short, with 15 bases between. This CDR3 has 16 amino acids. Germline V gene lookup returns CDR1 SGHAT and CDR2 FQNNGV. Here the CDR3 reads CASSLDYEGGGDTQYF. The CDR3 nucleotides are TGTGCCAGCAGCTTAGATTATGAAGGGGGTGGAGATACGCAGTATTTT.

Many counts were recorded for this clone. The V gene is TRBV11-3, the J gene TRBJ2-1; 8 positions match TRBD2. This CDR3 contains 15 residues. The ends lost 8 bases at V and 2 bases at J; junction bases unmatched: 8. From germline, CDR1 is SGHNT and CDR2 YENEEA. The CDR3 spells CASPEGLGAYNEQFF. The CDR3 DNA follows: TGTGCCAGCCCCGAGGGACTAGGGGCCTACAATGAGCAGTTCTTC.

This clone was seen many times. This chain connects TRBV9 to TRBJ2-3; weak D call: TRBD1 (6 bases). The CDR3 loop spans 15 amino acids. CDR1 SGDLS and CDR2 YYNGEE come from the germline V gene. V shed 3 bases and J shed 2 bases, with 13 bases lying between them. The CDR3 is CASSARWTDTDTQYF. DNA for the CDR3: TGTGCCAGCAGCGCCCGGTGGACAGACACAGATACGCAGTATTTT.

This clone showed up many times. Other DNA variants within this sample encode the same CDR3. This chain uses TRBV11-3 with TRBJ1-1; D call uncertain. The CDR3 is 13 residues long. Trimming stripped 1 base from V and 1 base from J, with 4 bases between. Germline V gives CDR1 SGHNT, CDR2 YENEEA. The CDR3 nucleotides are TGTGCCAGCAGCTTAGGTCAGAACACTGAAGCTTTCTTT. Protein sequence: CASSLGQNTEAFF.